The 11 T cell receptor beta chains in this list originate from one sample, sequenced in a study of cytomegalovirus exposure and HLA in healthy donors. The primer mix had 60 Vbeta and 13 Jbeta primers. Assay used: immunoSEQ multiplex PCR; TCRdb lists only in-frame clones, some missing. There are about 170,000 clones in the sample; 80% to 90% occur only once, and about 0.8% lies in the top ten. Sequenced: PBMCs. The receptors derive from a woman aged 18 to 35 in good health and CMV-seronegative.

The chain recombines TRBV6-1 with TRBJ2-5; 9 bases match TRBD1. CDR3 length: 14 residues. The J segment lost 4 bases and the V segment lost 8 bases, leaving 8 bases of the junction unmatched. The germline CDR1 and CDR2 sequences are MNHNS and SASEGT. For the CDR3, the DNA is TGTGCCAGCTCGACAGGGGGGGATATAGAGACCCAGTACTTC. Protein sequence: CASSTGGDIETQYF.

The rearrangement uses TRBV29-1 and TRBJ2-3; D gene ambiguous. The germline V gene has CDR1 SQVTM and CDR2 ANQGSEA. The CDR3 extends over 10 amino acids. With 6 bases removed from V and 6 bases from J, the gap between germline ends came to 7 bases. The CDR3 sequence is CSVRVDTQYF. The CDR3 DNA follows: TGCAGCGTAAGAGTGGATACGCAGTATTTT.

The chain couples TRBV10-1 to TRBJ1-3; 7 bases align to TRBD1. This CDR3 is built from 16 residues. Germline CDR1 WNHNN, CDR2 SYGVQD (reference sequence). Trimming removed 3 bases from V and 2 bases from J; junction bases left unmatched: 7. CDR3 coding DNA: TGCGCCAGCAGTGACCCAACAGGGGAGGCTGGAAACACCATATATTTT. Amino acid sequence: CASSDPTGEAGNTIYF.

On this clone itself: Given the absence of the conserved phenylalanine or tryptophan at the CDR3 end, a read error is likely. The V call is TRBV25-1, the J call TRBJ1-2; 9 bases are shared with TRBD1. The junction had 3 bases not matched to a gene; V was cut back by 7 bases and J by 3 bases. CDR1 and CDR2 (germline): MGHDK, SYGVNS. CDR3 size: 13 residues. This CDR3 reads CASNRGRDYGYTL. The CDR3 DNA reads TGTGCCAGCAACAGGGGGCGAGACTATGGCTACACCCTC.

As DNA, the CDR3 is TGCAGCGTTGAAGACGGGCTAGCGGGATTTGGAGATACGCAGTATTTT. It codes for CSVEDGLAGFGDTQYF. The V and J genes are TRBV29-1 and TRBJ2-3; the match to TRBD2 covers 9 bases. Germline-derived CDR1 and CDR2 are SQVTM and ANQGSEA. Germline trimming cut 0 bases from V and 5 bases from J; bases unmatched to any gene: 9. The CDR3 is 16 amino acids.

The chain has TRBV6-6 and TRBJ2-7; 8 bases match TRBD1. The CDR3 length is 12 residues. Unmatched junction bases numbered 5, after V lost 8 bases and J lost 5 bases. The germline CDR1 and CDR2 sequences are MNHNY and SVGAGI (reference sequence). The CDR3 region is CASRTGYHEQYF. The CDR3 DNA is TGTGCCAGCCGGACAGGGTACCACGAGCAGTACTTC.

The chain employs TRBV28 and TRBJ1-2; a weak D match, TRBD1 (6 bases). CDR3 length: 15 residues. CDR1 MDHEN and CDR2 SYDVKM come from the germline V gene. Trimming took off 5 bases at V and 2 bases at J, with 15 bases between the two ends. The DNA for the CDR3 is TGTGCCAGCAGTATCACAGGGTCGGGAAACTATGGCTACACCTTC. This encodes CASSITGSGNYGYTF.

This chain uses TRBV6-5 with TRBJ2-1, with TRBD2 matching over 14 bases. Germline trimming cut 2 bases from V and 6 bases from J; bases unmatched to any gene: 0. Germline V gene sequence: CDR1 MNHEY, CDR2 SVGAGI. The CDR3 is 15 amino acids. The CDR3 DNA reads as TGTGCCAGCAGTTACGGGACTAGCGGGAGCAATGAGCAGTTCTTC. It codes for CASSYGTSGSNEQFF.

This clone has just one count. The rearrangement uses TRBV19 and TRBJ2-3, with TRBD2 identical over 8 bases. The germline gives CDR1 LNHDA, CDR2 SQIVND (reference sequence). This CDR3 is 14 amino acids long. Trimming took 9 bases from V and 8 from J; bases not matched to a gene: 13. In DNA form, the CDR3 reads TGTGCCAGCGATATCGGGCGGGGGGATACTACGCAGTATTTT. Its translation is CASDIGRGDTTQYF.

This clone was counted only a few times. The DNA of the CDR3 is TGTGCCAGCAGTTCACTAGCGGGAGGGTACGAGCAGTACTTC. Protein product: CASSSLAGGYEQYF. V and J are TRBV28 and TRBJ2-7, with TRBD2 matching 13 bases. Looked up from germline, CDR1 is MDHEN and CDR2 is SYDVKM. The junction had 1 base not matched to a gene; V was cut back by 4 bases and J by 4 bases. The CDR3 is made up of 14 amino acids. Full variable domain (missing parts from reference TRBV28 and TRBJ2-7): DVKVTQSSRYLVKRTGEKVFLECVQDMDHENMFWYRQDPGLGLRLIYFSYDVKMKEKGDIPEGYSVSREKKERFSLILESASTNQTSMYLCASSSLAGGYEQYFGPGTRLTVT.

The CDR3 region is CASSPITGVQETQYF. The CDR3 nucleotides are TGTGCCAGCAGCCCGATAACAGGAGTCCAAGAGACCCAGTACTTC. The J gene is TRBJ2-5, the V gene TRBV7-2, with D perhaps TRBD1 (5 bases). Looked up from germline, CDR1 is SGHTA and CDR2 is FQGNSA. There are 15 residues in the CDR3. Between the trimmed V and J ends, which lost 5 bases and 1 base, there was a span of 14 bases.